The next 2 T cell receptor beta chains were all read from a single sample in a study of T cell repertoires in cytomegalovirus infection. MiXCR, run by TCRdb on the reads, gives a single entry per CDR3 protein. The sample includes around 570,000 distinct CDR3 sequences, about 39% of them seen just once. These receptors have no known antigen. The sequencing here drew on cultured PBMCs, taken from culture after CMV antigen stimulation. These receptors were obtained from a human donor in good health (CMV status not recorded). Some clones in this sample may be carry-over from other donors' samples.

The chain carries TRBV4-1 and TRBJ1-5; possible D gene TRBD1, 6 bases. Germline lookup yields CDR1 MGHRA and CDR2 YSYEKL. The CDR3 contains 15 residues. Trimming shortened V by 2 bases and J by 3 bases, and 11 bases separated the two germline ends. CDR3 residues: CASSQQTGYNQPQHF. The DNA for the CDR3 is TGCGCCAGCAGCCAACAAACAGGGTACAATCAGCCCCAGCATTTT.

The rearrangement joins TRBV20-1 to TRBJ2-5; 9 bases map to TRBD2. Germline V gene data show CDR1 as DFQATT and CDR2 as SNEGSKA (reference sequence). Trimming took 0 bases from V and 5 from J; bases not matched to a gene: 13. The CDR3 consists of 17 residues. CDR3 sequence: CSARDGQRGAPRETQYF. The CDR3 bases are TGCAGTGCTAGAGATGGGCAGCGGGGGGCTCCTAGGGAGACCCAGTACTTC.